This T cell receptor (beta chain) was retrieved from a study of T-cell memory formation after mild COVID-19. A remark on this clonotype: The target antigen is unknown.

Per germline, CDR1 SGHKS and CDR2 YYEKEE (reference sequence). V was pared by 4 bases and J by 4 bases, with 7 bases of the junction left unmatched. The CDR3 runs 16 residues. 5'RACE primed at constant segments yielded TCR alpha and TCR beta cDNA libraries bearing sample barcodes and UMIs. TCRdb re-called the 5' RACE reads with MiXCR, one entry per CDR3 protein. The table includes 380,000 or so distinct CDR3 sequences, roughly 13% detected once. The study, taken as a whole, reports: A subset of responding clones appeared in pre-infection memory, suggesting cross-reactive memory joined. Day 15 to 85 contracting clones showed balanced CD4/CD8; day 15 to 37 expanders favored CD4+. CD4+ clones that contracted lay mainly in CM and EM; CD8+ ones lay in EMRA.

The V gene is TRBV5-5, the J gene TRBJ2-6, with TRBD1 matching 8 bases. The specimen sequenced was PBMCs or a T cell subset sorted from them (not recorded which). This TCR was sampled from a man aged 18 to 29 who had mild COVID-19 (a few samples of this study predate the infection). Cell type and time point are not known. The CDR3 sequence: CASSGMTGAGANVLTF. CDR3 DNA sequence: TGTGCCAGCAGCGGGATGACAGGGGCCGGGGCCAACGTCCTGACTTTC.